These 5 T cell receptor beta chains came from one sample sequenced in a study of PD-1 blockade in mismatch repair-deficient tumors. The protocol was immunoSEQ multiplex PCR, while the TCRdb copy is restricted to in-frame clones and leaves out a portion. The table lists some 10,000 clones, about 93% of them singletons. Time point given: roughly 10-day in vitro stimulation with candidate neoantigen peptide 3. For these receptors, no antigen is known. The starting material was cells cultured in vitro, obtained from a patient treated with pembrolizumab. The receptor set was obtained from an adult with mismatch repair-deficient cancer.

This chain joins TRBV18 and TRBJ2-7, with D perhaps matching TRBD2 (6 bases). The CDR3 runs 16 residues. Germline V CDR1 and CDR2: KGHSH, LQKENI. Deletions cut 5 bases from V and 2 bases from J, with 19 bases between. CDR3 nucleotides: TGTGCCAGCTCAGTTATCGCGGGGAATCCACCCTACGAGCAGTACTTC. It yields the protein CASSVIAGNPPYEQYF. Supplemented by reference TRBV18 and TRBJ2-7, the full variable domain reads NAGVMQNPRHLVRRRGQEARLRCSPMKGHSHVYWYRQLPEEGLKFMVYLQKENIIDESGMPKERFSAEFPKEGPSILRIQQVVRGDSAAYFCASSVIAGNPPYEQYFGPGTRLTVT.

The rearrangement joins TRBV28 to TRBJ2-3, with unresolved D. Between the trimmed V and J ends, which lost 7 bases and 6 bases, there was a span of 8 bases. Germline loops: CDR1 MDHEN, CDR2 SYDVKM. This CDR3 contains 11 residues. The CDR3 nucleotides read TGTGCCAGCACCCTTGGGGATACGCAGTATTTT. This codes for CASTLGDTQYF.

V and J are TRBV9 and TRBJ1-5, with D perhaps TRBD1 (5 bases). Germline-derived CDR1 and CDR2 are SGDLS and YYNGEE. The ends were cut back, 0 bases at V and 4 bases at J, with 5 bases in the middle. There are 13 residues in the CDR3. For the CDR3, the DNA is TGTGCCAGCAGCGTAGCAGGGAATCAGCCCCAGCATTTT. Its protein is CASSVAGNQPQHF.

This chain uses TRBV6-5 with TRBJ2-7; 7 positions agree with TRBD1. The germline V gene has CDR1 MNHEY and CDR2 SVGAGI. V lost 6 bases and J lost 5; bases outside the gene matches: 10. The CDR3 consists of 14 residues. CDR3 bases: TGTGCCAGCAGAGACCCCGGACAGGCCCACGAGCAGTACTTC. Protein: CASRDPGQAHEQYF.

The chain is built from TRBV6-6 and TRBJ2-2; the match to TRBD1 covers 11 bases. The trim removed 6 bases at V and 0 bases at J, leaving 3 bases unmatched. This CDR3 comprises 16 residues. CDR1 is MNHNY, CDR2 SVGAGI, per germline (reference sequence). This chain's CDR3 is CASSLGQGANTGELFF. CDR3 DNA sequence: TGTGCCAGCAGCTTGGGACAGGGGGCGAACACCGGGGAGCTGTTTTTT.